This T cell receptor beta chain was found in a study of T cells in Graves' hyperthyroidism and ophthalmopathy. Subjects aged 18 to 65 presented with newly diagnosed hyperthyroidism of less than 2 months' duration. Each diagnosis drew on symptoms, thyroxine, TRAb, thyroid ultrasound and orbital computed tomography findings. The PBMCs were taken from 10 ml of fresh peripheral blood. What was amplified from RNA transcripts were TCR beta CDR3 regions. HTBI primers were used for first-round RT-PCR of the TCR CDR3. TCRdb independently ran MiXCR on the multiplex PCR reads; one entry per CDR3 protein. The profile shows around 350,000 distinct CDR3 sequences, about 19% of them singletons. This clonotype came up many times. The antigen remains undetermined. Per germline, CDR1 MGHRA and CDR2 YSYEKL. There are 15 residues in the CDR3. V lost 1 base to trimming and J lost 6 bases, with 15 bases between them. Study-level points and caveats: A 13 V-J model separated ophthalmopathy from stable hyperthyroidism.

The TCR was taken from a woman aged 18-35 years with Graves' hyperthyroidism. The sequencing input was blood. This chain joins TRBV4-1 and TRBJ1-1; a possible D gene is TRBD1 (5 bases). The CDR3 is CASSQGAGLTSEAFF. The CDR3 bases are TGCGCCAGCAGCCAAGGGGCAGGGTTAACTTCTGAAGCTTTCTTT.